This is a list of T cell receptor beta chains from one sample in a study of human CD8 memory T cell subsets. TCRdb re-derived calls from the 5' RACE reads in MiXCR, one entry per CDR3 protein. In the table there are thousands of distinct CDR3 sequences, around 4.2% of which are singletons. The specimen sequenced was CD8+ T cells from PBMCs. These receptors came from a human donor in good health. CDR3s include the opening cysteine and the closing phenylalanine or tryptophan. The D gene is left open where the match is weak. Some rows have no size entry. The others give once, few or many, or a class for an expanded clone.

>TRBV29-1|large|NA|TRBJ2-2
CSVPGTRKAGELFF
TGCAGCGTTCCCGGGACAAGGAAAGCCGGGGAGCTGTTTTTT
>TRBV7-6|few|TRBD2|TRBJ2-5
CATSAGEEETQYF
TGTGCCACATCAGCGGGAGAGGAAGAGACCCAGTACTTC
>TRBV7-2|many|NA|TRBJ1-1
CASSKGLARTEAFF
TGTGCCAGCAGCAAGGGACTGGCTAGGACTGAAGCTTTCTTT
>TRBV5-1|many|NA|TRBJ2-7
CASSEGQTYEQYF
TGCGCCAGCAGCGAGGGACAAACCTACGAGCAGTACTTC
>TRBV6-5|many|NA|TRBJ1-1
CASSTRSSPSAFF
TGTGCCAGCAGTACAAGAAGCTCACCGTCAGCTTTCTTT
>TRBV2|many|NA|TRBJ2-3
CASHRRDTQYF
TGTGCCAGCCACAGAAGGGATACGCAGTATTTT
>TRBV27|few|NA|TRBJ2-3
CASSLNLGSFTDTQYF
TGTGCCAGCAGTTTGAATTTGGGGAGTTTCACAGATACGCAGTATTTT
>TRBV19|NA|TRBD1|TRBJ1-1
CPSSIGTVTEAFF
TGTCCCAGTAGTATTGGGACAGTCACTGAAGCTTTCTTT
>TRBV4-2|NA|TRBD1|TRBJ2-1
CASSPTGEGSYNEQFF
TGTGCCAGCAGCCCGACAGGGGAAGGGTCCTACAATGAGCAGTTCTTC
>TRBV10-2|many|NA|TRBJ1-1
CASSVTVNTEAFF
TGCGCCAGCAGTGTGACAGTTAACACTGAAGCTTTCTTT
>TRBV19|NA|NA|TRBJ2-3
CASSPSTYRVSDTQYF
TGTGCCAGTAGTCCTTCAACTTATAGGGTTTCAGATACGCAGTATTTT
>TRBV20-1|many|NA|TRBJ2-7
CSAIPLLSFREQYF
TGCAGTGCTATCCCCCTATTGAGTTTTCGGGAGCAGTACTTC
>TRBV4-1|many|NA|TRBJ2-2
CASSQDREGELFF
TGCGCCAGCAGCCAAGACCGTGAAGGGGAGCTGTTTTTT
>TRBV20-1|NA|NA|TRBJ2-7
CSADKGLVEQYF
TGCAGTGCAGATAAGGGACTGGTGGAGCAGTACTTC
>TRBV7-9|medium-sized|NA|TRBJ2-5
CASSLAQGQETQYF
TGTGCCAGCAGCTTAGCGCAGGGCCAAGAGACCCAGTACTTC
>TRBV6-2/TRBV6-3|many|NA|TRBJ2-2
CASSYVGSYRGELFF
TGTGCCAGCAGTTACGTAGGATCTTACCGCGGGGAGCTGTTTTTT
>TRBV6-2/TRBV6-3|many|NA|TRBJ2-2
CASSYGAQDTGELFF
TGTGCCAGCAGTTACGGCGCGCAAGACACCGGGGAGCTGTTTTTT
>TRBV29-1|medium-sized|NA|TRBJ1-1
CSVEVGSTEAFF
TGCAGCGTTGAAGTGGGGAGTACTGAAGCTTTCTTT
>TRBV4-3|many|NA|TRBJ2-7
CASAPGLNSYEQYF
TGCGCCAGCGCGCCGGGGCTCAACTCCTACGAGCAGTACTTC
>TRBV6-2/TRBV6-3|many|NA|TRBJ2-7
CASSPPRAGGHEQYF
TGTGCCAGCAGCCCCCCCCGGGCAGGAGGCCACGAGCAGTACTTC
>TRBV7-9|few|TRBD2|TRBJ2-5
CASSFTSGREQETQYF
TGTGCCAGCAGCTTCACTAGCGGGAGAGAGCAAGAGACCCAGTACTTC
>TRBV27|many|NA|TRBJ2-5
CASSFVPLQETQYF
TGTGCCAGCAGTTTCGTCCCCCTCCAAGAGACCCAGTACTTC
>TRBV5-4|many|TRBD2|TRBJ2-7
CASSPGTSGSKGEQYF
TGTGCCAGCAGCCCGGGGACTAGCGGGAGTAAAGGCGAGCAGTACTTC
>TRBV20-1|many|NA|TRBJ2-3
CSARGPEDRTDTQYF
TGCAGTGCTAGGGGCCCTGAGGACCGAACAGATACGCAGTATTTT
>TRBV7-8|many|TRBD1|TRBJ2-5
CASSRKGDSLLETQYF
TGTGCCAGCAGCAGAAAAGGGGACAGCCTCTTGGAGACCCAGTACTTC
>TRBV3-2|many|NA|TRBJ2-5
CASSRGQGQETQYF
TGTGCCAGCAGCCGCGGACAGGGGCAAGAGACCCAGTACTTC
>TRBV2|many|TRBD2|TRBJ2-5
CASSPSSGGTETQYF
TGTGCCAGCAGCCCTTCTAGCGGAGGGACAGAGACCCAGTACTTC
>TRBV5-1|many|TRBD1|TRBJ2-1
CASSFRGRSSIDEQFF
TGCGCCAGCAGCTTCAGGGGGCGCAGCAGTATCGATGAGCAGTTCTTC
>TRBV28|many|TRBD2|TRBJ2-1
CASKLAGEVRNEQFF
TGTGCCTCCAAACTAGCGGGAGAAGTGAGGAATGAGCAGTTCTTC
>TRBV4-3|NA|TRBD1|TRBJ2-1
CASSPGTGRGNEQFF
TGCGCCAGCAGCCCTGGGACAGGTCGAGGGAATGAGCAGTTCTTC
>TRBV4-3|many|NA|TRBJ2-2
CASSQDRSMGTGELFF
TGCGCCAGCAGCCAAGACAGGTCTATGGGGACCGGGGAGCTGTTTTTT
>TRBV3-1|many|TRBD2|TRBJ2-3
CASSPSGGASDTQYF
TGTGCCAGCAGCCCCAGCGGGGGGGCGTCAGATACGCAGTATTTT
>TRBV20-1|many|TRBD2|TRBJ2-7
CSARDGGGNPEQYF
TGCAGTGCTAGAGATGGGGGAGGGAACCCCGAGCAGTACTTC
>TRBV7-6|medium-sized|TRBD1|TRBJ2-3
CASSLATGNTDTQYF
TGTGCCAGCAGCTTAGCGACAGGGAACACAGATACGCAGTATTTT
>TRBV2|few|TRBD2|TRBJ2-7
CASSDLGGGSYEQYF
TGTGCCAGCAGTGATCTCGGGGGGGGCTCCTACGAGCAGTACTTC
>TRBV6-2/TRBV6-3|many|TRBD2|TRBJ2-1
CASNEREGSYNEQFF
TGTGCCAGCAATGAGCGGGAGGGCTCCTACAATGAGCAGTTCTTC
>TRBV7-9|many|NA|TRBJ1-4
CASSLAHLRTQPNEKLFF
TGTGCCAGCAGCTTAGCGCACCTTAGAACCCAACCTAATGAAAAACTGTTTTTT
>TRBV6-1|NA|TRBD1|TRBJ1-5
CASSGPTGVSNQPQHF
TGTGCCAGCAGTGGCCCGACAGGGGTTAGCAATCAGCCCCAGCATTTT
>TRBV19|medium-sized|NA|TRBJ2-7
CASSSGRYEQYF
TGTGCCAGTTCATCTGGGCGCTACGAGCAGTACTTC
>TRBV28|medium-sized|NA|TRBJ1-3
CASSYGGRASGNTIYF
TGTGCCAGCAGTTATGGGGGGCGAGCATCTGGAAACACCATATATTTT
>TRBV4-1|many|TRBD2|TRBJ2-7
CASSQAAGGPYEQYF
TGCGCCAGCAGCCAGGCAGCGGGGGGGCCCTACGAGCAGTACTTC
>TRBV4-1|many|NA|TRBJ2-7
CASSQVRVGYEQYF
TGCGCCAGCAGCCAAGTTCGGGTGGGCTACGAGCAGTACTTC
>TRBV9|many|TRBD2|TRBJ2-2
CASSATTAQTSGRVAGELFF
TGTGCCAGCAGCGCGACCACCGCCCAGACTAGCGGGAGAGTCGCCGGGGAGCTGTTTTTT
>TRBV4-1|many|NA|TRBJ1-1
CASSHDTTEAFF
TGCGCCAGCAGCCACGATACGACTGAAGCTTTCTTT
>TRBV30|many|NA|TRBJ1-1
CAWEASPDLVGADTEAFF
TGTGCCTGGGAAGCGTCGCCGGATTTGGTTGGAGCGGACACTGAAGCTTTCTTT
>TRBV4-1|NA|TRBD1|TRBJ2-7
CASSPADRGSYEQYF
TGCGCCAGCAGCCCTGCTGACAGGGGATCCTACGAGCAGTACTTC
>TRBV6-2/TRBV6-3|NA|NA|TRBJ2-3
CASNLWDMRFPDTQYF
TGTGCCAGCAATCTTTGGGACATGCGATTCCCTGATACGCAGTATTTT
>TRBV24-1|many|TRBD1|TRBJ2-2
CATSDLGQGVQGELFF
TGTGCCACCAGTGATTTGGGACAGGGGGTTCAGGGGGAGCTGTTTTTT
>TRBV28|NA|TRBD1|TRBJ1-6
CASSLPRTGGSPLHF
TGTGCCAGCAGTTTACCCAGGACAGGGGGTTCACCCCTCCACTTT
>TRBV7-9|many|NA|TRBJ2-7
CASSLGVRRREQYF
TGTGCCAGCAGCTTAGGGGTCCGGCGGAGGGAGCAGTACTTC
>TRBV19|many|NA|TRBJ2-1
CASSIDSGSYNEQFF
TGTGCCAGTAGTATAGATAGCGGCTCCTACAATGAGCAGTTCTTC
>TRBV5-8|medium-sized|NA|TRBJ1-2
CASSSNGGALYGYTF
TGTGCCAGCAGCTCGAACGGGGGTGCACTCTATGGCTACACCTTC
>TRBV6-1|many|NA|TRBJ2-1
CASSDRYDAYNEQFF
TGTGCCAGCAGTGACCGTTACGACGCCTACAATGAGCAGTTCTTC
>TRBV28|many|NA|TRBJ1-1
CASSLLGGNTEAFF
TGTGCCAGCAGTTTACTCGGGGGGAACACTGAAGCTTTCTTT